The clone carrying this T cell receptor beta chain was recorded at least ten times. The antigen is unknown. This entry is derived from a study of T cells in Graves' hyperthyroidism and ophthalmopathy. Trimming left V 1 base short and J 4 bases short, with 10 bases between. The germline V gene encodes CDR1 SEHNR and CDR2 FQNEAQ (reference sequence). The CDR3 has 14 residues. Template material for amplifying TCR beta CDR3 regions consisted of RNA transcripts. When the TCR CDR3 underwent first-round RT-PCR, the HTBI primer set was used. Via MiXCR, TCRdb re-called the multiplex PCR reads, giving one row per CDR3 protein. The repertoire holds roughly 180,000 distinct CDR3 sequences, with less than 10% as singletons. Exclusions: uncontrolled infection, other autoimmune disease, pregnancy, lactation. Study-level points and caveats: Blood shared most expanded thyroid clonotypes above 0.001.

Input material: blood. The chain employs TRBV7-9 and TRBJ1-2; D is ambiguous. This sequence was found in a woman in her late teens or twenties with Graves' hyperthyroidism that later progressed to Graves' ophthalmopathy. CDR3 nucleotide sequence: TGTGCCAGCAGCTTAGGGACTTCTGCCTATGGCTACACCTTC. It codes for CASSLGTSAYGYTF.